A single sample is the source of the 29 T cell receptor beta chains below, sequenced in a study of regulatory T cells in long-lasting Graves disease. Construction of TCR beta libraries relied on iRepertoire HTBI primers and on Arm-PCR targeting CDR3 regions. TCRdb passed the multiplex PCR reads through MiXCR, listing each CDR3 protein once. Altogether 680,000 or so distinct CDR3 sequences are present, 15% to 20% being singletons, with the ten largest covering 18%. The time point is: newly diagnosed GD, antithyroid drugs for less than 3 months. PBMC RNA was the source of the TCR library. This sample was also put to use in a study of T cells in Graves' hyperthyroidism and ophthalmopathy.

This material consisted of peripheral blood mononuclear cells (PBMCs), taken at new diagnosis, from a patient treated with antithyroid drugs. The receptors come from a woman in her thirties with Graves disease.

This clonotype was picked up many times. The chain uses TRBV2 and TRBJ1-5; D gene unclear. The CDR3 totals 15 residues. V was cut by 7 bases and J by 3 bases, with 16 bases left in between. Germline V gene sequence: CDR1 SNHLY, CDR2 FYNNEI. CDR3 DNA sequence: TGTGCCAGCACTCCCTCAGACACACCCAATCAGCCCCAGCATTTT. It encodes CASTPSDTPNQPQHF.

This clonotype has a count of ten or more. The chain has TRBV12-3 or TRBV12-4 and TRBJ1-1, with D possibly TRBD1 on 6 matching bases. This CDR3 comprises 13 residues. Trimming left V 6 bases short and J 5 bases short, with 13 bases between. The CDR3 reads CASRPRGWTEAFF. The CDR3 coding sequence is TGTGCCAGCAGGCCCAGGGGATGGACTGAAGCTTTCTTT.

V and J are TRBV30 and TRBJ2-1; D may be TRBD1 or TRBD2 (5 bases each). This CDR3 has 15 residues. Trimming shortened V by 0 bases and J by 2 bases, and 11 bases separated the two germline ends. Germline CDR1 GTSNPN, CDR2 SVGIG (reference sequence). The CDR3 nucleotides are TGTGCCTGGAGTGTCGGGGCATCTCCCTACAATGAGCAGTTCTTC. It encodes CAWSVGASPYNEQFF.

The table lists this clonotype with a few counts. J is TRBJ2-6 and V is TRBV6-1; the match to TRBD1 covers 9 bases. This CDR3 region has 16 residues. CDR1 is MNHNS, CDR2 SASEGT, per germline. V shed 6 bases and J 2 bases; nucleotides not matched to a gene: 5. CDR3 loop: CASRVRTGAGANVLTF. CDR3 bases: TGTGCCAGCAGGGTTCGGACAGGGGCTGGGGCCAACGTCCTGACTTTC.

This clonotype has ten or more counts. The chain joins TRBV28 to TRBJ2-1, with 7 bases lining up with TRBD1. This CDR3 comprises 15 residues. The V and J ends lost 3 bases and 2 bases, in that order; junction bases with no gene match: 4. CDR1 MDHEN and CDR2 SYDVKM come from the germline V gene. The CDR3 reads CASSFRQGPYNEQFF. The CDR3 DNA sequence: TGTGCCAGCAGTTTTAGACAGGGACCCTACAATGAGCAGTTCTTC.

This clonotype came up many times. J is TRBJ2-7 and V is TRBV6-2 or TRBV6-3, with D perhaps matching TRBD2 (6 bases). Trimming left V 4 bases short and J 1 base short, with 11 bases between. Germline V CDR1 and CDR2: MNHEY, SVGEGT. The CDR3 runs 14 residues. In nucleotides, the CDR3 is TGTGCCAGCAGTTCTTTCGGGGGATCCTACGAGCAGTACTTC. Translating it yields CASSSFGGSYEQYF.

The table lists this clonotype with many counts. The chain is built from TRBV5-1 and TRBJ1-2; 11 positions agree with TRBD1. In germline, CDR1 is SGHRS, CDR2 YFSETQ. The CDR3 sequence is 16 residues long. V dropped 6 bases and J dropped 4; count of bases not matched to a gene: 11. CDR3 region: CASKPDRGLDRYGYTF. The CDR3 DNA sequence: TGCGCCAGCAAACCGGACAGGGGGCTGGATCGCTATGGCTACACCTTC.

The chain joins TRBV6-5 to TRBJ1-4, with D maybe TRBD1 (5 bases). V lost 4 bases, J lost 7 bases, and 13 bases lay in between. Germline V gene lookup returns CDR1 MNHEY and CDR2 SVGAGI. The CDR3 has 14 amino acids. This CDR3 is CASSSGTLGEKLFF. Written as DNA, the CDR3 is TGTGCCAGCAGTTCCGGGACCCTGGGTGAAAAACTGTTTTTT.

This clonotype was detected a few times. The gene calls are TRBV6-1 and TRBJ1-4, with TRBD1 as a possible D gene (5 bases). The CDR3 runs 11 residues. Trimming shortened V by 11 bases and J by 11 bases, and 15 bases separated the two germline ends. Germline assignment: CDR1 MNHNS and CDR2 SASEGT. CDR3 sequence (DNA): TGTGCCGGAGGGGTAGAAGGCAAACTGTTTTTT. It yields the protein CAGGVEGKLFF.

The table lists this clonotype with a few counts. The chain joins TRBV2 to TRBJ2-6; 7 bases are a match to TRBD1. Trimming at V came to 2 bases and at J to 0 bases, leaving 7 bases not matched to a gene. Germline-derived CDR1 and CDR2 are SNHLY and FYNNEI. This CDR3 is built from 18 residues. The CDR3 here is CASSERDSRSSGANVLTF. CDR3 bases: TGTGCCAGCAGTGAAAGGGACAGCCGTTCCTCTGGGGCCAACGTCCTGACTTTC.

The V and J genes are TRBV30 and TRBJ2-7; weak D call: TRBD2 (6 bases). The CDR3 is 14 residues long. Per germline, CDR1 GTSNPN and CDR2 SVGIG (reference sequence). V was shortened by 3 bases and J by 1 base, with 13 bases between the two germline ends. Here the CDR3 reads CAWSLSAGSYEQYF. The CDR3 bases are TGTGCCTGGAGCTTGTCGGCGGGGTCCTACGAGCAGTACTTC.

This clonotype has more than one count but fewer than ten. V gene TRBV6-1 combines with J gene TRBJ1-5; a possible D gene is TRBD1 (5 bases). Between the trimmed V and J ends, which lost 5 bases and 1 base, there was a span of 12 bases. CDR1 and CDR2 (germline): MNHNS, SASEGT. The CDR3 extends over 15 amino acids. In DNA form, the CDR3 reads TGTGCCAGCAGTCTGGGGGTATGGAGCAATCAGCCCCAGCATTTT. Protein sequence: CASSLGVWSNQPQHF.

This clonotype was picked up a small number of times. The V gene is TRBV6-1, the J gene TRBJ1-4, with D maybe TRBD1 (6 bases). Per germline, CDR1 MNHNS and CDR2 SASEGT. The CDR3 spans 11 residues. Trimming stripped 3 bases from V and 14 bases from J, with 10 bases between. The chain's CDR3 is CASSDDRRLFF. CDR3 sequence (DNA): TGTGCCAGCAGTGACGACAGGCGGCTGTTTTTT.

The J gene is TRBJ1-1, the V gene TRBV6-1; TRBD1 matches at 9 bases. Germline CDR1 is MNHNS and CDR2 is SASEGT. V dropped 3 bases and J dropped 0; count of bases not matched to a gene: 5. There are 16 residues in the CDR3. The CDR3 region is CASSDPQGALNTEAFF. The CDR3 nucleotides are TGTGCCAGCAGTGACCCACAGGGGGCCCTGAACACTGAAGCTTTCTTT.

This clonotype was observed at least ten times. The chain links TRBV24-1 to TRBJ2-7; D not resolved. Germline-derived CDR1 and CDR2 are KGHDR and SFDVKD. This CDR3 has 13 residues. Trimming pared 4 bases from V and 2 bases from J, leaving 8 bases between. The CDR3 sequence is CATSDDVTYEQYF. CDR3 nucleotide sequence: TGTGCCACCAGTGACGACGTAACCTACGAGCAGTACTTC.

Ten or more counts support this clonotype. This chain joins TRBV19 and TRBJ1-2; D is perhaps TRBD1 (5 bases). Trimming left V 8 bases short and J 4 bases short, with 11 bases between. This CDR3 comprises 12 residues. Germline CDR1 and CDR2: LNHDA and SQIVND (reference sequence). The chain's CDR3 is CASEDTSYGYTF. CDR3 in DNA: TGTGCCAGTGAGGACACCTCCTATGGCTACACCTTC. Supplemented by reference TRBV19 and TRBJ1-2, the full variable domain reads DGGITQSPKYLFRKEGQNVTLSCEQNLNHDAMYWYRQDPGQGLRLIYYSQIVNDFQKGDIAEGYSVSREKKESFPLTVTSAQKNPTAFYLCASEDTSYGYTFGSGTRLTVV.

This clonotype turned up a few times. V and J are TRBV5-1 and TRBJ2-5; TRBD2 agrees at 13 bases. This CDR3 comprises 16 residues. The junction had 4 bases not matched to a gene; V was cut back by 4 bases and J by 1 base. The germline V gene has CDR1 SGHRS and CDR2 YFSETQ. CDR3 region: CASSRGLAGSQETQYF. CDR3 sequence (DNA): TGCGCCAGCAGCCGGGGACTAGCGGGATCCCAAGAGACCCAGTACTTC.

This clonotype was seen many times. This rearrangement joins TRBV28 to TRBJ1-1, with D hard to call. The V gene's germline CDR1 is MDHEN and CDR2 SYDVKM. The CDR3 totals 13 residues. The V end was cut by 2 bases, the J end by 4 bases, with 8 bases between. CDR3 sequence: CASSLGFSTEAFF. CDR3 bases: TGTGCCAGCAGTTTAGGATTCTCCACTGAAGCTTTCTTT.

This clonotype turned up a few times. J is TRBJ2-7 and V is TRBV29-1; 9 bases match TRBD1. This CDR3 region has 15 residues. Germline V gene sequence: CDR1 SQVTM, CDR2 ANQGSEA. Trimming at V came to 4 bases and at J to 2 bases, leaving 9 bases not matched to a gene. The CDR3 sequence: CSVVGSRDRAYEQYF. CDR3 bases: TGCAGCGTTGTGGGTTCCAGGGACAGGGCCTACGAGCAGTACTTC.

This clonotype was detected a few times. This chain's CDR3 is CSSRATGGYGYTF. The CDR3, as DNA: TGCAGCTCTCGGGCGACAGGGGGCTATGGCTACACCTTC. The V gene is TRBV29-1, the J gene TRBJ1-2, with TRBD1 matching over 9 bases. V shed 8 bases and J 4 bases; nucleotides not matched to a gene: 8. Germline V gene lookup returns CDR1 SQVTM and CDR2 ANQGSEA. CDR3 length equals 13 residues.

The chain joins TRBV6-2 or TRBV6-3 to TRBJ2-2; D is tentatively TRBD1 or TRBD2 (5 bases each). Trimming removed 3 bases from V and 7 bases from J, with 9 bases in between. There are 13 residues in the CDR3. Germline-derived CDR1 and CDR2 are MNHEY and SVGEGT. The CDR3 DNA reads as TGTGCCAGCAGTTATTTGGGGGACGGGGAGCTGTTTTTT. Translated, it gives CASSYLGDGELFF.

The chain joins TRBV6-2 or TRBV6-3 to TRBJ2-7; D gene uncertain. The CDR3 totals 13 residues. The V end lost 7 bases, the J end lost 3 bases, and 13 bases lay between the germline ends. CDR1 and CDR2 (germline): MNHEY, SVGEGT. Here the CDR3 DNA reads TGTGCCAGCACCCACCCCCTGGGCTACGAGCAGTACTTC. Translated: CASTHPLGYEQYF.

This sequence joins TRBV5-1 and TRBJ2-3; 10 bases fit TRBD2. Germline CDR1 and CDR2: SGHRS and YFSETQ. The V gene end was trimmed by 5 bases and the J gene end by 2 bases; junction bases not matched to a gene: 2. This CDR3 region has 14 residues. The chain's CDR3 is CASRGLAVTDTQYF. CDR3 nucleotides: TGCGCCAGCAGAGGACTAGCGGTCACAGATACGCAGTATTTT.

This clonotype showed up many times. The chain links TRBV29-1 to TRBJ2-5, with 9 bases that match TRBD1. Germline CDR1 is SQVTM and CDR2 is ANQGSEA. J lost 5 bases, V lost 6 bases, and 7 bases had no gene match. The length of the CDR3 is 13 residues. The DNA for the CDR3 is TGCAGCGTAGAACAGGGGGCATGGGAGACCCAGTACTTC. It encodes CSVEQGAWETQYF.

The chain employs TRBV12-3 or TRBV12-4 and TRBJ2-5, with D uncertain. V was shortened by 3 bases and J by 4 bases, with 9 bases between the two germline ends. CDR3 size: 13 residues. The DNA of the CDR3 is TGTGCCAGCAGTTTTCGGGCAGGAGAGACCCAGTACTTC. This codes for CASSFRAGETQYF.

This clonotype was seen ten or more times. The gene calls are TRBV2 and TRBJ2-1; D tentatively reads TRBD1 or TRBD2 (5 bases each). The V gene's germline CDR1 is SNHLY and CDR2 FYNNEI. Trimming removed 10 bases from V and 6 bases from J, with 16 bases in between. This CDR3 spans 13 amino acids. CDR3 nucleotide sequence: TGTGCCAACCGCCGGGACCACGTCAATGAGCAGTTCTTC. Translating gives CANRRDHVNEQFF.

There are many counts of this clonotype. The chain carries TRBV11-2 and TRBJ1-1, with D tentatively TRBD1 (5 bases). The V end lost 6 bases, the J end lost 1 base, and 15 bases lay between the germline ends. The CDR3 length is 15 residues. Germline CDR1 is SGHAT and CDR2 is FQNNGV. The DNA of the CDR3 is TGTGCCAGCAGGGTGGGGGATGACCAGAACACTGAAGCTTTCTTT. Translation gives CASRVGDDQNTEAFF.

The V and J genes are TRBV10-3 and TRBJ2-7; D remains ambiguous. The CDR3 spans 14 residues. The V and J ends lost 1 base and 2 bases respectively, with 9 bases between them. Germline V gives CDR1 ENHRY, CDR2 SYGVKD. The CDR3, as DNA: TGTGCCATCAGTGAGTATAGTCAGGCCTACGAGCAGTACTTC. It translates to CAISEYSQAYEQYF.

The CDR3 loop is CASSAPGAVPHTEAFF. CDR3 in DNA: TGTGCCAGCAGCGCCCCAGGGGCGGTCCCTCACACTGAAGCTTTCTTT. The rearrangement links TRBV9 to TRBJ1-1; a weak D match, TRBD1 (6 bases). V was trimmed by 3 bases and J by 3 bases, leaving 18 bases between them. Germline V gene lookup returns CDR1 SGDLS and CDR2 YYNGEE. The length of the CDR3 is 16 residues.